One sample yielded the 26 T cell receptor beta chains listed below, sequenced in a study of T cell responses to AZD1222 COVID-19 vaccine. Libraries were prepared by immunoSEQ multiplex PCR; TCRdb keeps only in-frame clonotypes and omits some of them. The repertoire consists of approximately 260,000 clones, with 80% to 95% occurring once and the leading ten covering roughly 0.5%. The input for sequencing was peripheral blood, taken on day 0 of AZD1222 vaccination. The origin of the receptors is an adult in good health.

The chain uses TRBV27 and TRBJ2-2; 7 positions agree with TRBD2. CDR1 is MNHEY and CDR2 is SMNVEV in the germline V gene (reference sequence). Germline trimming cut 4 bases from V and 6 bases from J; bases unmatched to any gene: 5. The CDR3 has 14 residues. CDR3 sequence reads: CASSSPTSPGELFF. The CDR3 DNA is TGTGCCAGCAGTTCCCCGACTAGCCCCGGGGAGCTGTTTTTT.

This rearrangement joins TRBV2 to TRBJ1-5; D possibly corresponds to TRBD1 (5 bases). Trimming removed 7 bases from V and 7 bases from J, with 20 bases in between. Germline CDR1 is SNHLY and CDR2 is FYNNEI. This CDR3 comprises 15 residues. The CDR3 coding sequence is TGTGCCAGCAACCGCGGCGGGGGGAGAGAACAGCCCCAGCATTTT. It encodes CASNRGGGREQPQHF. Full variable domain (outside the CDR3, taken from reference TRBV2 and TRBJ1-5): EPEVTQTPSHQVTQMGQEVILRCVPISNHLYFYWYRQILGQKVEFLVSFYNNEISEKSEIFDDQFSVERPDGSNFTLKIRSTKLEDSAMYFCASNRGGGREQPQHFGDGTRLSIL.

The gene calls are TRBV5-5 and TRBJ2-1, with a tentative D call TRBD1 (6 bases). Trimming removed 2 bases at V and 8 bases at J, with 11 bases between. Germline-derived CDR1 and CDR2 are SGHKS and YYEKEE (reference sequence). The CDR3 runs to 13 residues. CDR3: CASSFRPGDEQFF. In nucleotides, the CDR3 is TGTGCCAGCAGCTTCCGACCAGGGGATGAGCAGTTCTTC. Based on the CDR3 plus reference TRBV5-5 and TRBJ2-1, the full variable domain is DAGVTQSPTHLIKTRGQQVTLRCSPISGHKSVSWYQQVLGQGPQFIFQYYEKEERGRGNFPDRFSARQFPNYSSELNVNALLLGDSALYLCASSFRPGDEQFFGPGTRLTVL.

The chain recombines TRBV20-1 with TRBJ1-2; D remains ambiguous. The V end lost 2 bases, the J end lost 4 bases, and 5 bases lay between the germline ends. Germline V gene sequence: CDR1 DFQATT, CDR2 SNEGSKA (reference sequence). This CDR3 is built from 11 residues. CDR3 loop: CSARIGYGYTF. The CDR3 region has the DNA TGCAGTGCTAGAATTGGCTATGGCTACACCTTC.

This clone was detected only once. The chain joins TRBV5-1 to TRBJ2-1; D possibly corresponds to TRBD2 (5 bases). Germline V gives CDR1 SGHRS, CDR2 YFSETQ. The CDR3 runs to 15 residues. Between the trimmed V and J ends, which lost 0 bases and 4 bases, there was a span of 11 bases. The CDR3 protein is CASSLATDFYNEQFF. The CDR3 nucleotides are TGCGCCAGCAGCTTGGCCACGGACTTTTACAATGAGCAGTTCTTC.

The rearrangement links TRBV4-2 to TRBJ2-4; 7 bases agree with TRBD2. Per germline, CDR1 LGHNA and CDR2 YNFKEQ. The CDR3 runs to 18 residues. J lost 5 bases, V lost 1 base, and 14 bases had no gene match. CDR3 nucleotides: TGTGCCAGCAGCCAAGGGAATGCCCTCTTCCGGGGGGAAAACATTCAGTACTTC. Its translation is CASSQGNALFRGENIQYF.

This chain connects TRBV4-1 to TRBJ2-1; 12 bases are shared with TRBD2. With 1 base clipped from V and 7 bases from J, the junction kept 5 bases outside the gene matches. This CDR3 is built from 16 residues. Germline V gene data show CDR1 as MGHRA and CDR2 as YSYEKL. This chain's CDR3 is CASSQGLAGGPNEQFF. Here the CDR3 DNA reads TGCGCCAGCAGCCAAGGTCTAGCGGGGGGGCCGAATGAGCAGTTCTTC.

V and J are TRBV28 and TRBJ2-2; unclear D gene. The germline V and J ends were trimmed by 5 bases and 7 bases, with 17 bases remaining between them. Germline V gives CDR1 MDHEN, CDR2 SYDVKM. The CDR3 contains 15 residues. CDR3 bases: TGTGCCAGCAGTCAAGCGCTGCCTATGGGCGGGGAGCTGTTTTTT. Its translation is CASSQALPMGGELFF.

This rearrangement joins TRBV2 to TRBJ1-3; TRBD1 matches at 8 bases. The CDR3 runs to 14 residues. The ends lost 6 bases at V and 4 bases at J; junction bases unmatched: 5. Germline V gene sequence: CDR1 SNHLY, CDR2 FYNNEI. DNA of the CDR3: TGTGCCAGCAGATCAGGGGGCGCGGGAAACACCATATATTTT. Protein: CASRSGGAGNTIYF. Full variable domain (remainder filled in from reference TRBV2 and TRBJ1-3): EPEVTQTPSHQVTQMGQEVILRCVPISNHLYFYWYRQILGQKVEFLVSFYNNEISEKSEIFDDQFSVERPDGSNFTLKIRSTKLEDSAMYFCASRSGGAGNTIYFGEGSWLTVV.

This CDR3 reads CASSFLGAANTGELFF. The CDR3 DNA follows: TGTGCCAGCAGCTTCCTCGGGGCCGCGAACACCGGGGAGCTGTTTTTT. The gene calls are TRBV5-5 and TRBJ2-2; D possibly matches TRBD1 or TRBD2 (5 bases each). V was cut by 2 bases and J by 0 bases, with 11 bases left in between. This CDR3 region has 16 residues. The germline gives CDR1 SGHKS, CDR2 YYEKEE (reference sequence).

This sequence joins TRBV7-9 and TRBJ1-2, with 7 bases that match TRBD1. Per the germline V gene, CDR1 is SEHNR and CDR2 is FQNEAQ (reference sequence). The trim removed 6 bases at V and 7 bases at J, leaving 14 bases unmatched. CDR3 length: 15 residues. This CDR3 is CASSSRVQGSFGYTF. CDR3 sequence (DNA): TGTGCCAGCAGTTCTAGGGTACAGGGGTCCTTTGGCTACACCTTC.

J is TRBJ1-3 and V is TRBV18; unclear D gene. This CDR3 is 15 amino acids long. V was pared by 4 bases and J by 0 bases, with 10 bases between. Germline values: CDR1 KGHSH, CDR2 LQKENI. CDR3 protein: CASSLDTSSGNTIYF. The CDR3 DNA reads TGTGCCAGCTCACTAGACACTTCCTCTGGAAACACCATATATTTT.

The chain is built from TRBV15 and TRBJ2-1; 7 nucleotides agree with TRBD2. The CDR3 runs to 14 residues. Looked up from germline, CDR1 is LNHNV and CDR2 is YYDKDF (reference sequence). The ends lost 6 bases at V and 5 bases at J; junction bases unmatched: 7. The CDR3 region has the DNA TGTGCCACCAGTTCTAGCGGAGACCACAATGAGCAGTTCTTC. It encodes CATSSSGDHNEQFF.

The chain carries TRBV10-3 and TRBJ2-1; 12 nucleotides line up with TRBD2. The trim removed 2 bases at V and 7 bases at J, leaving 3 bases unmatched. Germline CDR1 and CDR2: ENHRY and SYGVKD. The CDR3 runs to 15 residues. CDR3 in DNA: TGTGCCATCAGTGAGGCTAGCGGGGGGGAAAATGAGCAGTTCTTC. This encodes CAISEASGGENEQFF.

The rearrangement joins TRBV5-1 to TRBJ1-4; 10 bases align to TRBD1. The junction had 2 bases not matched to a gene; V was cut back by 0 bases and J by 6 bases. Germline CDR1 SGHRS, CDR2 YFSETQ. The CDR3 has 15 amino acids. The CDR3 DNA is TGCGCCAGCAGCTTGGATGGACAGGGGGATGAAAAACTGTTTTTT. It translates to CASSLDGQGDEKLFF.

The V call is TRBV11-2, the J call TRBJ2-7; TRBD2 matches at 8 bases. The CDR3 extends over 13 amino acids. Germline-derived CDR1 and CDR2 are SGHAT and FQNNGV. V lost 8 bases and J lost 6; bases outside the gene matches: 9. CDR3 protein: CASLPGGGREQYF. CDR3 in DNA: TGTGCCAGCCTACCCGGGGGGGGGCGCGAGCAGTACTTC.

The chain combines TRBV28 with TRBJ2-7, with TRBD2 matching over 11 bases. Germline values: CDR1 MDHEN, CDR2 SYDVKM. Germline trimming cut 6 bases from V and 3 bases from J; bases unmatched to any gene: 7. The CDR3 covers 15 residues. CDR3 sequence: CASRETSGSYYEQYF. As DNA, the CDR3 is TGTGCCAGCAGAGAAACTAGCGGGAGTTACTACGAGCAGTACTTC.

The chain is built from TRBV6-5 and TRBJ2-1; D is possibly TRBD1 or TRBD2 (5 bases each). V gave up 8 bases and J gave up 7 bases, with 6 bases separating them. Germline V gene sequence: CDR1 MNHEY, CDR2 SVGAGI. The length of the CDR3 is 10 residues. CDR3 amino acids: CASEGNEQFF. Here the CDR3 DNA reads TGTGCCAGCGAGGGGAATGAGCAGTTCTTC.

The rearrangement uses TRBV2 and TRBJ2-5, with D tentatively TRBD2 (5 bases). In germline, CDR1 is SNHLY, CDR2 FYNNEI. The CDR3 has 13 residues. The V gene lost 7 bases and the J gene lost 5 bases, with 14 bases spanning the gap. Written as DNA, the CDR3 is TGTGCCAGCACGGAGGTAAAAGGGGAGACCCAGTACTTC. Translated, it gives CASTEVKGETQYF.

J is TRBJ1-1 and V is TRBV5-1; D not resolved. Germline V gives CDR1 SGHRS, CDR2 YFSETQ. The CDR3 totals 14 residues. Deletions cut 5 bases from V and 3 bases from J, with 14 bases between. CDR3: CASRGEKAHTEAFF. The CDR3 DNA reads TGCGCCAGCAGAGGTGAAAAGGCCCACACTGAAGCTTTCTTT.

The J gene is TRBJ2-7, the V gene TRBV28, with TRBD1 matching over 7 bases. J gave up 1 base and V 6 bases, and 0 bases lay outside the gene matches. The germline V gene has CDR1 MDHEN and CDR2 SYDVKM. The CDR3 loop spans 12 amino acids. CDR3 nucleotide sequence: TGTGCCAGCAGGGGACAGTCCTACGAGCAGTACTTC. It codes for CASRGQSYEQYF.

With respect to this clone: Other DNA sequences of this sample code for an identical CDR3. The rearrangement links TRBV5-6 to TRBJ1-5, with TRBD1 as a possible D gene (5 bases). The CDR3 loop spans 13 amino acids. Germline assignment: CDR1 SGHDT and CDR2 YYEEEE. The ends were cut back, 0 bases at V and 7 bases at J, with 8 bases in the middle. The CDR3 sequence is CASSLVGDQPQHF. The CDR3 coding sequence is TGTGCCAGCAGCTTGGTTGGGGACCAGCCCCAGCATTTT.

The chain has TRBV6-6 and TRBJ1-1; D is perhaps TRBD1 (6 bases). From germline, CDR1 is MNHNY and CDR2 SVGAGI (reference sequence). The CDR3 has 13 residues. The V end was cut by 7 bases, the J end by 8 bases, with 17 bases between. The CDR3 nucleotides read TGTGCCAGCATCGGGCAGGGGCCCTTCGAAGCTTTCTTT. Encoded protein: CASIGQGPFEAFF.

V gene TRBV2 combines with J gene TRBJ2-1; 8 bases match TRBD2. Germline V gene data show CDR1 as SNHLY and CDR2 as FYNNEI. The V segment lost 6 bases and the J segment 4 bases; nucleotides outside the gene matches: 11. The CDR3 consists of 16 residues. The CDR3: CASSSTPGTRYNEQFF. The CDR3 coding sequence is TGTGCCAGCAGCTCTACGCCCGGGACTAGGTACAATGAGCAGTTCTTC.

The J gene is TRBJ2-1, the V gene TRBV7-6, with 7 bases identical to TRBD1. V was clipped by 4 bases and J by 7 bases; unmatched bases: 10. The germline V gene has CDR1 SGHVS and CDR2 FNYEAQ. The CDR3 is 15 amino acids. As DNA, the CDR3 is TGTGCCAGCAGCTCAAAGGGACAGCTATTAAATGAGCAGTTCTTC. Protein product: CASSSKGQLLNEQFF.

The chain recombines TRBV28 with TRBJ1-5, with 8 bases that match TRBD1. CDR3 length: 15 residues. Germline V lookup: CDR1 MDHEN, CDR2 SYDVKM. Trimming removed 2 bases from V and 5 bases from J; junction bases left unmatched: 5. The CDR3 sequence: CASSLETGVDQPQHF. The CDR3, as DNA: TGTGCCAGCAGTTTAGAGACAGGGGTAGATCAGCCCCAGCATTTT.